The 15 T cell receptor beta chains below all came from one sample that was sequenced in a study of identical twins. TCRdb re-derived calls from the 5' RACE reads in MiXCR, one entry per CDR3 protein. The sample lists around 500,000 distinct CDR3 sequences, 14% occurring once. The same data also contributed to another study, on yellow fever vaccine responses in identical twins.

The material sequenced was CD4+ T cells sorted from blood. Source of these receptors: a woman aged 18-29 years in good health.

In its sample, this clonotype was seen a few times. V usage is TRBV7-9 and J usage is TRBJ2-1; D may be TRBD2 (5 bases). CDR3 length equals 13 residues. V was trimmed by 0 bases and J by 13 bases, leaving 13 bases between them. Germline lookup yields CDR1 SEHNR and CDR2 FQNEAQ (reference sequence). CDR3 nucleotide sequence: TGTGCCAGCAGCTTAGCGACTGGCGGGTCCCAGTTCTTC. This sequence encodes CASSLATGGSQFF.

The J gene is TRBJ1-6, the V gene TRBV3-1; D gene ambiguous. The CDR3 contains 15 residues. V was cut by 0 bases and J by 12 bases, with 15 bases left in between. Germline values: CDR1 LGHDT, CDR2 YNNKEL (reference sequence). The CDR3 nucleotides read TGTGCCAGCAGCCAAGAGGGCAGTCCGGTTGTACCCCTCCACTTT. The encoded protein is CASSQEGSPVVPLHF. Full variable domain (remainder filled in from reference TRBV3-1 and TRBJ1-6): DTAVSQTPKYLVTQMGNDKSIKCEQNLGHDTMYWYKQDSKKFLKIMFSYNNKELIINETVPNRFSPKSPDKAHLNLHINSLELGDSAVYFCASSQEGSPVVPLHFGNGTRLTVT.

This clonotype was found many times. The gene calls are TRBV10-3 and TRBJ2-3, with 8 bases that match TRBD2. V lost 4 bases and J lost 6; bases outside the gene matches: 0. Germline loops: CDR1 ENHRY, CDR2 SYGVKD. The CDR3 covers 12 residues. The CDR3 nucleotides are TGTGCCATCAGTGGACTAGCGGATACGCAGTATTTT. It specifies CAISGLADTQYF.

The V gene is TRBV7-3, the J gene TRBJ2-2; the D gene could be TRBD1 or TRBD2 (5 bases each). There are 14 residues in the CDR3. The V gene lost 8 bases and the J gene lost 1 base, with 11 bases spanning the gap. Looked up from germline, CDR1 is SGHTA and CDR2 is FQGTGA. The CDR3 here is CASRTGRNTGELFF. The CDR3 DNA reads as TGTGCCAGCCGAACGGGGCGGAACACCGGGGAGCTGTTTTTT.

This clonotype was seen a handful of times. The chain is built from TRBV15 and TRBJ1-1; D not resolved. The CDR3 is made up of 15 amino acids. V was trimmed by 8 bases and J by 6 bases, leaving 22 bases between them. CDR1 is LNHNV, CDR2 YYDKDF, per germline (reference sequence). CDR3 in amino acids: CATRHLGPADPEAFF. DNA of the CDR3: TGTGCCACCCGACACCTCGGTCCGGCTGACCCTGAAGCTTTCTTT.

This sequence joins TRBV3-1 and TRBJ2-2; D may be TRBD1 or TRBD2 (5 bases each). Germline CDR1 reads LGHDT; CDR2 reads YNNKEL (reference sequence). V lost 4 bases and J 7 bases, leaving 16 bases between the germline ends. CDR3 length: 15 amino acids. CDR3 sequence: CASSPGPWGIGELFF. Written as DNA, the CDR3 is TGTGCCAGCAGCCCGGGACCCTGGGGGATCGGGGAGCTGTTTTTT.

Of note for this clonotype: One end of the junction does not line up with germline, which may come from a read error. The chain employs TRBV7-9 and TRBJ2-5; D tentatively reads TRBD1 or TRBD2 (5 bases each). This CDR3 is 11 amino acids long. CDR1 and CDR2 (germline): SEHNR, FQNEAQ (reference sequence). CDR3 DNA: TGTGCCAGCAGCTTGGGGGAGATCCAGTACTTC. It is translated as CASSLGEIQYF.

This clonotype was counted between two and nine times. The gene calls are TRBV5-1 and TRBJ2-1, with D perhaps TRBD1 (6 bases). V was clipped by 6 bases and J by 11 bases, with 27 bases between them. The V gene's germline CDR1 is SGHRS and CDR2 YFSETQ. There are 16 residues in the CDR3. CDR3 amino acids: CASNPPGQATYSKQFF. The CDR3 nucleotides read TGCGCCAGCAACCCACCGGGACAAGCCACATACTCAAAGCAGTTCTTC.

This clonotype was recorded a few times. The rearrangement uses TRBV20-1 and TRBJ2-3, with TRBD1 identical over 9 bases. The germline V gene encodes CDR1 DFQATT and CDR2 SNEGSKA (reference sequence). The length of the CDR3 is 16 residues. Trimming removed 1 base from V and 0 bases from J; junction bases left unmatched: 5. The CDR3 sequence: CSARGGGTGSTDTQYF. CDR3 in DNA: TGCAGTGCTAGAGGAGGGGGGACAGGGAGCACAGATACGCAGTATTTT.

This clonotype has just a few counts. The chain joins TRBV11-2 to TRBJ2-1; the D gene is possibly TRBD1 (7 bases). The CDR3 runs 15 residues. CDR1 and CDR2 (germline): SGHAT, FQNNGV. Trimming took 4 bases from V and 3 from J, leaving 13 bases between them. CDR3 amino acids: CASSSGGTDYNEQFF. CDR3 DNA sequence: TGTGCCAGCAGCTCTGGCGGGACAGACTACAATGAGCAGTTCTTC.

There are many counts of this clonotype. The V gene is TRBV7-9, the J gene TRBJ2-2; D might be TRBD2 (5 bases). The V and J ends lost 8 bases and 2 bases respectively, with 12 bases between them. CDR1 and CDR2 from the germline V gene are SEHNR and FQNEAQ (reference sequence). There are 14 residues in the CDR3. The CDR3 region is CASVTSGNTGELFF. As DNA, the CDR3 is TGTGCCAGCGTAACCAGCGGAAACACCGGGGAGCTGTTTTTT.

V is TRBV9 and J is TRBJ1-3; tentatively, D is TRBD1 (6 bases). The CDR3 is 16 residues long. Germline lookup yields CDR1 SGDLS and CDR2 YYNGEE. V lost 2 bases and J lost 2, with 14 bases in between. CDR3 loop: CASSVLQGPPGNTIYF. As DNA, the CDR3 is TGTGCCAGCAGCGTTCTACAGGGTCCCCCTGGAAACACCATATATTTT. Looking up the rest from reference TRBV9 and TRBJ1-3 gives the full variable domain: DSGVTQTPKHLITATGQRVTLRCSPRSGDLSVYWYQQSLDQGLQFLIQYYNGEERAKGNILERFSAQQFPDLHSELNLSSLELGDSALYFCASSVLQGPPGNTIYFGEGSWLTVV.

This clonotype was found a few times. This sequence joins TRBV7-2 and TRBJ2-1, with 8 positions matching TRBD2. Germline V gene sequence: CDR1 SGHTA, CDR2 FQGNSA. CDR3 length equals 14 residues. The ends lost 6 bases at V and 6 bases at J; junction bases unmatched: 7. CDR3 sequence (DNA): TGTGCCAGCAGATTCGGGGGGGGGACCAATGAGCAGTTCTTC. Protein product: CASRFGGGTNEQFF.

Only a few counts were recorded for this clonotype. The V gene is TRBV10-3, the J gene TRBJ2-1; D is ambiguous. Germline V gene sequence: CDR1 ENHRY, CDR2 SYGVKD. There are 13 residues in the CDR3. V dropped 0 bases and J dropped 4 bases, with 4 bases sitting between them. CDR3 coding DNA: TGTGCCATCAGTGAGTCGACGTACAATGAGCAGTTCTTC. It encodes CAISESTYNEQFF.

This clonotype was recorded only once. The junction shows a germline mismatch at one end, possibly a read error. The V call is TRBV20-1, the J call TRBJ2-1; 7 bases match TRBD2. This CDR3 is built from 11 residues. CDR1 and CDR2 (germline): DFQATT, SNEGSKA (reference sequence). CDR3 protein: CSARDPSGHVF. In DNA form, the CDR3 reads TGCAGTGCTAGAGATCCTAGCGGACACGTCTTC.